These 20 T cell receptor beta chains originate from one sample sequenced in a study of regulatory T cells in long-lasting Graves disease. Relying on iRepertoire HTBI primers and Arm-PCR of CDR3 regions, the team built TCR beta libraries. TCRdb reprocessed the multiplex PCR reads with MiXCR, giving one entry per CDR3 protein. The repertoire holds more than 300,000 distinct CDR3 sequences, with 23% as singletons. As to time point: persistent/refractory GD, antithyroid drugs over 5 years with positive TRAb. Isolated PBMC RNA provided the starting material for the TCR library. The source was peripheral blood mononuclear cells (PBMCs), collected when the disease was refractory, from a patient treated with antithyroid drugs. All receptors come from a woman in her thirties or forties with Graves disease.

The CDR3 DNA follows: TGTGCCAGCAGTTCTAACAGGGGGCGCTTTGGTGAAGCTTTCTTT. Translating gives CASSSNRGRFGEAFF. The chain couples TRBV6-9 to TRBJ1-1, with 9 positions matching TRBD1. Trimming at V came to 4 bases and at J to 7 bases, leaving 10 bases not matched to a gene. The CDR3 consists of 15 residues. Germline V lookup: CDR1 MNHGY, CDR2 SVAAGI.

This clonotype has ten or more counts. This chain joins TRBV5-5 and TRBJ1-2; TRBD1 matches 9 bases. Trimming took 5 bases from V and 8 from J; bases not matched to a gene: 7. Germline-derived CDR1 and CDR2 are SGHKS and YYEKEE (reference sequence). The CDR3 is 13 residues long. DNA of the CDR3: TGTGCCAGCAGTTACGACAGGGGGTACGGCTACACCTTC. Encoded protein: CASSYDRGYGYTF.

The J gene is TRBJ1-2, the V gene TRBV6-2 or TRBV6-3; D unresolved. The CDR3 runs to 14 residues. Germline CDR1 MNHEY, CDR2 SVGEGT. V lost 1 base, J lost 4 bases, and 10 bases lay in between. The chain's CDR3 is CASSYLSSPYGYTF. Here the CDR3 DNA reads TGTGCCAGCAGTTACTTGTCCAGCCCCTATGGCTACACCTTC.

The gene calls are TRBV15 and TRBJ2-7; D may be TRBD1 (6 bases). The ends were cut back, 4 bases at V and 6 bases at J, with 13 bases in the middle. CDR3 length: 13 amino acids. The V gene's germline CDR1 is LNHNV and CDR2 YYDKDF (reference sequence). This CDR3 is CATSIRGWPEQYF. The CDR3 DNA follows: TGTGCCACCAGCATCAGGGGTTGGCCCGAGCAGTACTTC.

The chain has TRBV9 and TRBJ2-2; the D is unclear. The CDR3 is 14 amino acids. Trimming cost V 5 bases and J 2 bases, with 10 bases left between them. Germline V gene sequence: CDR1 SGDLS, CDR2 YYNGEE. The CDR3 here is CASRNRRNTGELFF. CDR3 nucleotide sequence: TGTGCCAGCAGAAATAGAAGAAACACCGGGGAGCTGTTTTTT.

The V and J genes are TRBV30 and TRBJ2-4; a weak D match, TRBD2 (5 bases). CDR1 is GTSNPN, CDR2 SVGIG, per germline (reference sequence). CDR3 length: 18 residues. The ends were cut back, 2 bases at V and 0 bases at J, with 20 bases in the middle. This chain's CDR3 is CAWSSGPKASRAKNIQYF. CDR3 in DNA: TGTGCCTGGAGTAGCGGACCCAAGGCATCGCGAGCCAAAAACATTCAGTACTTC.

This clonotype was seen at least ten times. The chain is built from TRBV11-2 and TRBJ2-1; TRBD2 matches 10 bases. This CDR3 contains 16 residues. Germline V gene sequence: CDR1 SGHAT, CDR2 FQNNGV. The V and J ends lost 3 bases and 6 bases, in that order; junction bases with no gene match: 8. CDR3 in amino acids: CASSFLTSGNFNEQFF. The CDR3 nucleotides read TGTGCCAGCAGCTTCCTCACTAGCGGGAACTTCAATGAGCAGTTCTTC.

This clonotype was picked up many times. The rearrangement uses TRBV12-3 or TRBV12-4 and TRBJ2-5; 8 bases line up with TRBD2. The CDR3 sequence is 16 residues long. Trimming removed 3 bases from V and 5 bases from J; junction bases left unmatched: 11. The CDR3 here is CASSLNLGAGGETQYF. Written as DNA, the CDR3 is TGTGCCAGCAGTTTGAATCTGGGGGCGGGAGGTGAGACCCAGTACTTC.

The V call is TRBV29-1, the J call TRBJ1-2; D not certain. The V and J ends lost 7 bases and 4 bases respectively, with 16 bases between them. The germline V gene encodes CDR1 SQVTM and CDR2 ANQGSEA. The CDR3 sequence is 13 residues long. The CDR3 reads CSAGPEAVYGYTF. Here the CDR3 DNA reads TGCAGCGCGGGCCCCGAGGCAGTCTATGGCTACACCTTC.

Regarding this clonotype: No conserved phenylalanine or tryptophan is present at the end of the CDR3, so a read error is the likely explanation. The rearrangement uses TRBV20-1 and TRBJ2-3; D not resolved. In germline, CDR1 is DFQATT, CDR2 SNEGSKA (reference sequence). Trimming took 5 bases from V and 2 from J, leaving 8 bases between them. The CDR3 extends over 12 amino acids. CDR3 bases: TGCAGTGCTGACGGGTCCACAGATACGCAGTATTTG. Translated, it gives CSADGSTDTQYL.

V and J are TRBV20-1 and TRBJ1-2; the D is unclear. Germline CDR1 DFQATT, CDR2 SNEGSKA (reference sequence). Trimming cost V 6 bases and J 5 bases, with 10 bases left between them. The CDR3 extends over 11 amino acids. Here the CDR3 reads CSARVAYGYTF. CDR3 nucleotides: TGCAGTGCACGGGTGGCGTATGGCTACACCTTC.

CDR3 in amino acids: CAWSRGSDSNQPQHF. The DNA for the CDR3 is TGTGCCTGGAGTCGGGGGTCTGATAGCAATCAGCCCCAGCATTTT. The chain recombines TRBV30 with TRBJ1-5, with a tentative D call TRBD1 (5 bases). This CDR3 is built from 15 residues. Germline V CDR1 and CDR2: GTSNPN, SVGIG (reference sequence). Deletions cut 2 bases from V and 0 bases from J, with 11 bases between.

This chain connects TRBV6-5 to TRBJ2-7; maybe TRBD1 (5 bases). Trimming removed 1 base at V and 4 bases at J, with 8 bases between. The germline gives CDR1 MNHEY, CDR2 SVGAGI. The CDR3 is 13 amino acids. The CDR3 protein is CASSYWQGYEQYF. The CDR3 DNA reads as TGTGCCAGCAGTTACTGGCAGGGATACGAGCAGTACTTC.

This clonotype was detected only a few times. V gene TRBV12-3 or TRBV12-4 combines with J gene TRBJ2-7, with 11 bases lining up with TRBD2. This CDR3 comprises 18 residues. The J segment lost 1 base and the V segment lost 5 bases, leaving 13 bases of the junction unmatched. Written as DNA, the CDR3 is TGTGCCAGCAGTCCAAGGCTAAGTCTAGCGGGAGGTTCCTACGAGCAGTACTTC. The encoded protein is CASSPRLSLAGGSYEQYF.

In its sample, this clonotype was seen many times. The J gene is TRBJ2-5, the V gene TRBV12-3 or TRBV12-4; possibly TRBD1 or TRBD2 for D (5 bases each). The CDR3 spans 17 residues. V dropped 6 bases and J dropped 0 bases, with 20 bases sitting between them. CDR3 loop: CASSRGVGALYQETQYF. The CDR3 nucleotides are TGTGCCAGCAGCCGAGGGGTGGGTGCCCTGTACCAAGAGACCCAGTACTTC.

This clonotype was seen a handful of times. The chain recombines TRBV7-9 with TRBJ2-3; no clear D. The germline gives CDR1 SEHNR, CDR2 FQNEAQ (reference sequence). V was cut by 6 bases and J by 4 bases, with 26 bases left in between. This CDR3 is 18 amino acids long. The CDR3 loop is CASRNFLPGPLTADTQYF. The CDR3 nucleotides are TGTGCCAGCAGGAACTTCCTACCGGGCCCTCTTACCGCAGATACGCAGTATTTT.

This clonotype has only a few counts. This chain uses TRBV3-1 with TRBJ1-1; D is undetermined. The germline V gene encodes CDR1 LGHDT and CDR2 YNNKEL (reference sequence). The V and J ends lost 1 base and 5 bases respectively, with 14 bases between them. This CDR3 contains 15 residues. DNA of the CDR3: TGTGCCAGCAGCCAAGTTGGGGTCGCGGGGACTGAAGCTTTCTTT. Its translation: CASSQVGVAGTEAFF.

This clonotype was observed many times. The gene calls are TRBV15 and TRBJ2-5; no definite D call. The V end lost 0 bases, the J end lost 5 bases, and 4 bases lay between the germline ends. The CDR3 is made up of 12 amino acids. Germline-derived CDR1 and CDR2 are LNHNV and YYDKDF (reference sequence). CDR3 DNA: TGTGCCACCAGCAGAGATATTGAGACCCAGTACTTC. Protein product: CATSRDIETQYF.

The rearrangement joins TRBV6-2 or TRBV6-3 to TRBJ2-2; D is uncertain. The V gene lost 6 bases and the J gene lost 7 bases, with 3 bases spanning the gap. The CDR3 length is 10 residues. Germline V gene sequence: CDR1 MNHEY, CDR2 SVGEGT. The CDR3 DNA sequence: TGTGCCAGCAGGCTCGGGGAGCTGTTTTTT. It is translated as CASRLGELFF.

The DNA for the CDR3 is TGCGCCAGCAGCCATGAGGAGACCCAGTACTTC. Translated: CASSHEETQYF. The chain uses TRBV4-1 and TRBJ2-5; D is unclear. The germline V gene has CDR1 MGHRA and CDR2 YSYEKL. Trimming shortened V by 3 bases and J by 5 bases, and 4 bases separated the two germline ends. This CDR3 region has 11 residues.